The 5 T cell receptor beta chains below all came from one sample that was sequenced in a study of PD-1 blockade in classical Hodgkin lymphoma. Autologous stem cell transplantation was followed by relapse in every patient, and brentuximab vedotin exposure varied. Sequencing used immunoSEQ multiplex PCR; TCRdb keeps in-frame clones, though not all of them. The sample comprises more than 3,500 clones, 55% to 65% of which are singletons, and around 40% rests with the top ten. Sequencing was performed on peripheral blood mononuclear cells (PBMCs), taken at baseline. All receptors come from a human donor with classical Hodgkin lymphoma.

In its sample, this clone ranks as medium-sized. The CDR3 nucleotides are TGTGCCAGTAGTAGGGACAGCGGAAATAATTCACCCCTCCACTTT. Residues: CASSRDSGNNSPLHF. The V gene is TRBV19, the J gene TRBJ1-6, with 7 bases identical to TRBD1. V dropped 4 bases and J dropped 5; count of bases not matched to a gene: 5. CDR1 is LNHDA and CDR2 is SQIVND in the germline V gene (reference sequence). The CDR3 contains 15 residues.

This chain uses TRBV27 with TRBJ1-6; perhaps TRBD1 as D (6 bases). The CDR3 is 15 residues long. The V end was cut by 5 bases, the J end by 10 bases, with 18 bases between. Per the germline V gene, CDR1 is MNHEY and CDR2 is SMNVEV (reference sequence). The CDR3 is CASSMPGQRSSPLHF. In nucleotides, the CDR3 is TGTGCCAGCAGTATGCCTGGACAGCGCAGCTCACCCCTCCACTTT.

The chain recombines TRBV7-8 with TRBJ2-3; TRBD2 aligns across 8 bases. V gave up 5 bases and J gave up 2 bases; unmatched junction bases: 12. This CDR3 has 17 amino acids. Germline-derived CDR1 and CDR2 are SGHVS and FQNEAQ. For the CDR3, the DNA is TGTGCCAGCAGCCAGCGCGCCGGGAGGGGATTCACAGATACGCAGTATTTT. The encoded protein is CASSQRAGRGFTDTQYF.

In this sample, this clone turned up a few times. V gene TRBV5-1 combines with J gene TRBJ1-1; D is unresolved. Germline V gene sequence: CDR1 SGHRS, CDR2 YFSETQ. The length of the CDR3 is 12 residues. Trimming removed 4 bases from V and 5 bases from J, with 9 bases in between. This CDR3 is CASSPGSTEAFF. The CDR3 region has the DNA TGCGCCAGCAGCCCTGGGTCGACTGAAGCTTTCTTT.

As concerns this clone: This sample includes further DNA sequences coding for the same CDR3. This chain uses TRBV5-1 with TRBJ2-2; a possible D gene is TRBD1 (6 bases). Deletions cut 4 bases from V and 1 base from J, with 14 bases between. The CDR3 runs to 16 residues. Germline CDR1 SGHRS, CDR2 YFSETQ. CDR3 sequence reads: CASSLSRGGNTGELFF. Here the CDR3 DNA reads TGCGCCAGCAGCCTGAGCAGGGGTGGGAACACCGGGGAGCTGTTTTTT.